The TCR beta chain described here comes from a study of T cell responses to AZD1222 COVID-19 vaccine. Only in-frame clones appear in the TCRdb table, and some are missing; sequencing was by immunoSEQ multiplex PCR. The sample shows 150,000 or so clones, 90% of them seen only once. The ends lost 4 bases at V and 4 bases at J; junction bases unmatched: 5. The CDR3 loop spans 15 amino acids. The germline V gene has CDR1 LGHDT and CDR2 YNNKEL (reference sequence). The rearrangement uses TRBV3-1 (or the pseudogene TRBV3-2) and TRBJ2-2; 8 nucleotides agree with TRBD2. The material sequenced was peripheral blood, taken 28 days after the second AZD1222 dose. This TCR was sampled from an adult who received the AZD1222 COVID-19 vaccine. For the CDR3, the DNA is TGTGCCAGCAGCCTCGGACTAGCAGCCACCGGGGAGCTGTTTTTT. It specifies CASSLGLAATGELFF.